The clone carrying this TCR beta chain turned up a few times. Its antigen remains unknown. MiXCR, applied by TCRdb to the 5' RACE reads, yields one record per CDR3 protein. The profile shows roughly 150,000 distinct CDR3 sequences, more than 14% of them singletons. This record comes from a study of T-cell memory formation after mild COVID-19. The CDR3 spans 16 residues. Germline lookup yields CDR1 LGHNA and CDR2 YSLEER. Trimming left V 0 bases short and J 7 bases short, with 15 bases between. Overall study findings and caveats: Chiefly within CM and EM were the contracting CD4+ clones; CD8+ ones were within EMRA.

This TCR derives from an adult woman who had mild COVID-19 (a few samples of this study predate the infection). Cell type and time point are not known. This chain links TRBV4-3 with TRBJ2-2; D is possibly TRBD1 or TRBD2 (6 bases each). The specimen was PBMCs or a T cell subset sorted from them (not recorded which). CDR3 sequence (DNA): TGCGCCAGCAGCCAAGATGTGGGGGCGCGGGACGGGGAGCTGTTTTTT. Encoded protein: CASSQDVGARDGELFF.